Described below is a single T cell receptor beta chain sequence and its context. What it binds is not known. This CDR3 spans 17 amino acids. Germline V gene sequence: CDR1 SGHNT, CDR2 YENEEA. The V gene end was trimmed by 1 base and the J gene end by 1 base; junction bases not matched to a gene: 7. The sample is drawn from a study of cytomegalovirus exposure and HLA in healthy donors. Study-level results: It was only CMV serostatus that was available as immune exposure information.

The PCR had 60 Vbeta and 13 Jbeta primers. Per the original data handling: Later analysis identified approximately 88 million unique TCR beta chains, approximately 10 million shared. Generated by immunoSEQ multiplex PCR, the TCRdb table keeps only in-frame clones and is missing some. The V and J calls and clone size are taken from that table; D and trimming were inferred from the DNA. The table shows 95,000 to 150,000 clones, with more than 55% occurring only once. Sequencing was carried out using PBMCs. This receptor was obtained from a man aged 18 to 29 in good health and CMV-seronegative. The chain links TRBV11-3 to TRBJ2-1, with 7 bases fitting TRBD2. CDR3 region: CASSLGGGWGSYNEQFF. The CDR3 DNA follows: TGTGCCAGCAGCTTAGGGGGGGGGTGGGGTTCCTACAATGAGCAGTTCTTC.